This T cell receptor beta chain was identified during a study of follicular helper T cells after annual influenza vaccination (dated by TCRdb to 2016 to 2017). Context from the whole study: Blood was drawn on days 0, 7 and 28 after each seasonal influenza vaccination. The 2015 samples were processed right after collection, while the 2013-2014 samples were cryopreserved. Six subjects had multi-year samples: four covered two vaccination seasons and two covered three seasons. To look at recall of cTfh clones, some subjects were tracked through successive annual vaccinations covering the 2013-2014, 2014-2015 and 2015-2016 seasons. One week after vaccination, a second recruited cohort of 12 subjects (Table S1) displayed a similar ICOS+CD38+ cTfh response.

In the case of this clone: What this receptor recognizes is not known. Base-call qualities are not available, and no considerably larger clone is one nucleotide away.

Library method: the immunoSEQ multiplex PCR assay. Adaptive Biotechnologies handled the TCRB amplification, library preparation, sequencing and preliminary bioinformatics at Survey level resolution. On the authors' methods: Clonality was computed in R as 1 minus normalized Shannon entropy; the Gini index was calculated with the R package ineq. Overlap score was defined as the summed counts of shared sequences divided by the total counts of all sequences in both compared samples. Significance of shared clonotypes was assessed by Fisher's exact test, with a theoretical repertoire of 10^7 TCRB sequences assumed. TCRdb provides this immuneACCESS table in a form limited to in-frame rearrangements. Some clones are lacking; in checked studies, under half of them reflect an unresolved V gene, and why the rest are absent is not known. That table is the source of V, J and clone size, and D and trimming were worked out from the DNA. The sample records 6,500 to 7,000 clones, around 80% of which are singletons. Around 1.5% of the sample belongs to the ten largest clones.

From its cysteine to its phenylalanine, the CDR3 spans 9 amino acids. CDR3 DNA is the only sequence kept; it has 27 bases, read in frame from the first base. The germline V gene encodes CDR1 GTSNPN and CDR2 SVGIG (reference sequence). Deletion took 6 bases off V and 2 bases off J, with a span of 1 base between the germline ends. Beyond this particular receptor, the publication reports: Productive TCRB sequences were recovered from only roughly 9-20% of analyzed cells, so rare clonotypes could not be sampled. Day 7 ICOS+CD38+ clones were most often found later in ICOS-CD38- cTfh, suggesting that subset may serve as a memory reservoir. Undersampling of the much larger non-cTfh compartments could not be excluded when assessing influenza clone enrichment. Successive annual vaccinations recalled a recurrent oligoclonal ICOS+CD38+ cTfh response that contained tetramer and AIM influenza-specific clonotypes. ICOS+CD38+ cTfh clonality correlated with the frequency of that population, and its change correlated with the change in circulating plasmablast frequency.

According to the study, the label for this sample's time point signals: 2015-2016 season, 7 days after influenza vaccination. Adults received seasonal inactivated influenza vaccine (Fluvarix), and TCRB sequencing tracked sorted blood CD4 subsets before and after vaccination. To be eligible, subjects had to live in the community and must not have received influenza vaccine in the previous 6 months. Reasons for exclusion included contraindications to influenza vaccine, substance abuse, HIV/AIDS, active malignancy, immunomodulatory medication, and active illness such as respiratory infection. At each time point, somewhere between about 40 and 110 mL of blood was taken. PBMC were isolated using Ficoll-Paque PLUS or SepMate separation. As a non-Tfh subset for comparison, CXCR5- memory CD4 T cells were sorted. Before DNA extraction, cell subsets were sorted from PBMC on a BD FACS Aria.

The TCR originated in an adult who received the influenza vaccine. The sample consisted of CXCR5- memory CD4+ T cells sorted from blood, taken 7 days after influenza vaccination. This sample's cell subset or site label indicates: CXCR5- memory CD4 T cells. The rearrangement joined TRBV30 to TRBJ1-2, with no confident D gene call. The DNA is as follows: TGTGCCTGCAACTATGGCTACACCTTC. It translates as CACNYGYTF.